The source of this T cell receptor (beta chain) is a study of blood T cell repertoires in COVID-19. The count of this clone is one. Germline values: CDR1 SEHNR, CDR2 FQNEAQ (reference sequence). Deletions cut 5 bases from V and 5 bases from J, with 12 bases between. This CDR3 region has 13 residues. Sequencing used immunoSEQ multiplex PCR; TCRdb keeps in-frame clones, though not all of them. The sample consists of approximately 150,000 clones, just under 85% of them appearing once. This rearrangement joins TRBV7-9 to TRBJ2-5; D call uncertain. The source is a woman between 35 and 50 years old who had recovered from COVID-19. The sequenced material came from PBMCs or T cells enriched from blood (not recorded which). This chain's CDR3 is CASSNLVRETQYF. The CDR3 DNA reads as TGTGCCAGCAGCAACCTCGTGCGGGAGACCCAGTACTTC.